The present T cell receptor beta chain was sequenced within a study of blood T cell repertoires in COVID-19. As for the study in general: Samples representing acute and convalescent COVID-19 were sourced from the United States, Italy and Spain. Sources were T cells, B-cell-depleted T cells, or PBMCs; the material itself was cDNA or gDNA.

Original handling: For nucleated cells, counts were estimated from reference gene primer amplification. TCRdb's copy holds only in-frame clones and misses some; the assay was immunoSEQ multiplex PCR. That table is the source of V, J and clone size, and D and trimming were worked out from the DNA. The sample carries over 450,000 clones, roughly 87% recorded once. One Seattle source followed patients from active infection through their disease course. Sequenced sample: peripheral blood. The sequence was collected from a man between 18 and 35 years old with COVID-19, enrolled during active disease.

The CDR3 DNA reads as TGTGCCAGCAGTTTATCCGAATGGGACAGCTCCTACAATGAGCAGTTCTTC. Translating gives CASSLSEWDSSYNEQFF. V and J are TRBV27 and TRBJ2-1; 7 positions match TRBD1. Germline lookup yields CDR1 MNHEY and CDR2 SMNVEV (reference sequence). V shed 0 bases, J shed 0 bases, and the junction held 5 bases outside the gene matches. This CDR3 comprises 17 residues.